This TCR beta chain was obtained from a study of blood T cells in healthy people across ages. PCR was performed a second time for roughly 7 to 12 cycles using a sample-barcoded 5' primer and a J-beta primer mix. From the 5' RACE reads, TCRdb called clonotypes with MiXCR, one entry per CDR3 protein. Of around 1,700,000 distinct CDR3 sequences listed, 28% are singletons. This clonotype was seen a handful of times. Staff drew 8 to 10 milliliters of peripheral blood from each donor. The CDR3 runs 17 residues. V gave up 7 bases and J gave up 4 bases; unmatched junction bases: 11. In germline, CDR1 is MNHEY, CDR2 SMNVEV (reference sequence).

The sequence derives from a woman in her 30s in good health. Sequencing input: blood. This chain links TRBV27 with TRBJ2-6; 9 nucleotides line up with TRBD1. The CDR3 DNA follows: TGTGCCAGCACCCTCCTGGGACAGGGTTACGGGGCCAACGTCCTGACTTTC. Translating it yields CASTLLGQGYGANVLTF.